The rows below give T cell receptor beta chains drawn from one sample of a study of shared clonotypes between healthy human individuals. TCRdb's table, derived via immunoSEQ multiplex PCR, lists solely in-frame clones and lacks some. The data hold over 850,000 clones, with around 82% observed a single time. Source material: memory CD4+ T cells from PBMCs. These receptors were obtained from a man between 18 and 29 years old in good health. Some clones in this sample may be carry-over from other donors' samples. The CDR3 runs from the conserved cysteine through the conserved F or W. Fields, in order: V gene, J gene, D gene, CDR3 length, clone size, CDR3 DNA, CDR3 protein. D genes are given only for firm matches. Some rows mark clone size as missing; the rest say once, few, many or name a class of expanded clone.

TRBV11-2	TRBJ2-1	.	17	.	TGTGCCAGCAGCTTAATACGGCGGGCCCCTTCCTACAATGAGCAGTTCTTC	CASSLIRRAPSYNEQFF
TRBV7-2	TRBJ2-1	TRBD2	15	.	TGTGCCAGCAGCCCCTCGGGGGAGGGAGGGGATGAGCAGTTCTTC	CASSPSGEGGDEQFF
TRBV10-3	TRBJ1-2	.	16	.	TGTGCCATCAGTGCCTATCAAGACTCGGGCTCCAATGGCTACACCTTC	CAISAYQDSGSNGYTF
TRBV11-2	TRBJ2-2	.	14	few	TGTGCCAGCAGCTCTACTCTACTTGGCGGGGAGCTGTTTTTT	CASSSTLLGGELFF
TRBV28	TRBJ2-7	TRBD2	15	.	TGTGCCAGCAGCCTGGGACTAGCGGGAGGCTTGGAGCAGTACTTC	CASSLGLAGGLEQYF
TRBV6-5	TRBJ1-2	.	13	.	TGTGCCAGCAGACCCCCCAGGGTCGGTGGCTACACCTTC	CASRPPRVGGYTF
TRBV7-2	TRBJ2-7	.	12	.	TGTGCCAGCAGCTTAGCCTTCTACGAGCAGTACTTC	CASSLAFYEQYF
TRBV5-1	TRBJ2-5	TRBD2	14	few	TGCGCCAGCAGCTTGACTAGCGGACAAGAGACCCAGTACTTC	CASSLTSGQETQYF
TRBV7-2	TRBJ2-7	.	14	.	TGCGCCAGCAGCTTACGGAGCGGATCCTACGAGCAGTACTTC	CASSLRSGSYEQYF
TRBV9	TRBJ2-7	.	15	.	TGTGCCAGCAGCCCCGGTGGTAGCGGAACCTACGAGCAGTACTTC	CASSPGGSGTYEQYF
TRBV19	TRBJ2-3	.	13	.	TGTGCCACTATGGCCCCTAGCACAGATACGCAGTATTTT	CATMAPSTDTQYF
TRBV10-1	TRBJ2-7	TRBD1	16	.	TGCGCCAGCACTACCAAACCGGGACAGGGTCTCTACGAGCAGTACTTC	CASTTKPGQGLYEQYF
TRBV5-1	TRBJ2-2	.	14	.	TGCGCCAGCAGCTTGGCCCCAGGGTCCGGGGAGCTGTTTTTT	CASSLAPGSGELFF
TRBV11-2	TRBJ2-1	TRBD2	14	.	TGTGCCAGCAGCGCCCGGACTAGCATCGATGAGCAGTTCTTC	CASSARTSIDEQFF
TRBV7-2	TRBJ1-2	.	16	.	TGTGCCAGCAGCTTAGTAGGCCCGCAAATGATCTATGGCTACACCTTC	CASSLVGPQMIYGYTF
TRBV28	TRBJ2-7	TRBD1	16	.	TGTGCCACCAGGCCACAGATGGGGACAGGGGACGACGAGCAGTACTTC	CATRPQMGTGDDEQYF
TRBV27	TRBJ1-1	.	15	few	TGTGCCAGCAGCCGTGGGGGGCAGATGTCCACTGAAGCTTTCTTT	CASSRGGQMSTEAFF
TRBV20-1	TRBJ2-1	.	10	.	TGCAGTGCAGTTCCCCATGAGCAGTTCTTC	CSAVPHEQFF
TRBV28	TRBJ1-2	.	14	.	TGTGCCAGCAGCCAAAATTCCGGGGGCTATGGCTACACCTTC	CASSQNSGGYGYTF
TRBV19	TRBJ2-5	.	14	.	TGTGCCAGTAGTATGGGTAGGGGTTGGGAGACCCAGTACTTC	CASSMGRGWETQYF
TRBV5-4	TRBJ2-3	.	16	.	TGTGCCAGCAGCTTGGCATCTAGGAGGAGCACAGATACGCAGTATTTT	CASSLASRRSTDTQYF
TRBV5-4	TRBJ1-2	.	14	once	TGTGCCAGCAGCCCGGCGACAGGAGGCTATGGCTACACCTTC	CASSPATGGYGYTF
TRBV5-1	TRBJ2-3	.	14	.	TGCGCCAGCAGCCGGGACACAAGCACAGATACGCAGTATTTT	CASSRDTSTDTQYF
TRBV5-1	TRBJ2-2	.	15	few	TGCGCCAGCAGCTTGGGGGGGACAACCCATGGGGAGCTGTTTTTT	CASSLGGTTHGELFF
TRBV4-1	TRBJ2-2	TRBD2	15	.	TGCGCCAGCAGACCGACTAGCGGGAGCCCCGGGGAGCTGTTTTTT	CASRPTSGSPGELFF
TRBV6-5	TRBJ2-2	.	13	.	TGTGCCAGCAGTTTGACTCATCGGGGGGAGCTGTTTTTT	CASSLTHRGELFF
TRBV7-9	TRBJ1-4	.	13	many	TGTGCCAGCAGCTTAGCCGACAGGGAAAAACTGTTTTTT	CASSLADREKLFF
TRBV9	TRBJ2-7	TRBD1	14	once	TGTGCCAGCAGCGTATCGACAGGGGCCTACGAGCAGTACTTC	CASSVSTGAYEQYF
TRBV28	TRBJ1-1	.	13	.	TGTGCCAGCATTACCTACGTGGGGACTGAAGCTTTCTTT	CASITYVGTEAFF
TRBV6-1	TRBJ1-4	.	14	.	TGTGCCAGCAGTGAAGCTCCGGGATATGAAAAACTGTTTTTT	CASSEAPGYEKLFF
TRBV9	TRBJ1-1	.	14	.	TGTGCCAGCAGCGTCCTTGGAGCTAACACTGAAGCTTTCTTT	CASSVLGANTEAFF
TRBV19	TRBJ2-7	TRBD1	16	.	TGTGCCAGTAGTAAAACAGGGGGCAACCTCTTACTCGAGCAGTACTTC	CASSKTGGNLLLEQYF
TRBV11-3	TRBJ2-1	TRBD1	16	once	TGTGCCAGCAGCCCCTTCGGAGGGACAGGGGGCTCTGAGCAGTTCTTC	CASSPFGGTGGSEQFF
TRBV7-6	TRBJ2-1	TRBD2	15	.	TGTGCCAGCAGCTTAGTTTGGCGGGAGAAGAATGAGCAGTTCTTC	CASSLVWREKNEQFF
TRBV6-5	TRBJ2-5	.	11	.	TGTGCCAGCAGTCGGAAAGAGACCCAGTACTTC	CASSRKETQYF
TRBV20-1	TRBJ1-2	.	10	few	TGCAGTGCCGAGGCCTATGGCTACACCTTC	CSAEAYGYTF
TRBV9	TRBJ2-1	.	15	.	TGTGCCAGCAGCGTAGGTGGCGGGTTTGACAATGAGCAGTTCTTC	CASSVGGGFDNEQFF
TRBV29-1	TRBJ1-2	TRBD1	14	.	TGCAGCGCCCGGGACAGGGGGGGAGACTATGGCTACACCTTC	CSARDRGGDYGYTF
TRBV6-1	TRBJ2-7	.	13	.	TGTGCCAGCAGTCAACAGGGAGCCTACGAGCAGTACTTC	CASSQQGAYEQYF
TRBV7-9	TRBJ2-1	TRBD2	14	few	TGTGCCAGCAGCTTAGCGACTAGCCACAATGAGCAGTTCTTC	CASSLATSHNEQFF
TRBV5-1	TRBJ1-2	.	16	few	TGCGCCAGCAGCTCAAGTCAGGGTTCGGGACTATATGGCTACACCTTC	CASSSSQGSGLYGYTF
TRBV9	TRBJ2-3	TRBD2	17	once	TGTGCCAGCAGCGTAGTTACGGAACTAGCGGGGACAGATACGCAGTATTTT	CASSVVTELAGTDTQYF
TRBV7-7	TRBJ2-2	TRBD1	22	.	TGTGCCAGCAGCGTACAAAGCCGACGTCCGTTTCGGGGACAGGGGTTTGTCGGGGAGCTGTTTTTT	CASSVQSRRPFRGQGFVGELFF
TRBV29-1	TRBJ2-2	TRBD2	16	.	TGCAGCGTTGAAGATCACTCGCGGGGGAGGACCGGGGAGCTGTTTTTT	CSVEDHSRGRTGELFF
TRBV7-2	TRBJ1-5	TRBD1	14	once	TGTGCCAGCAGCCGACAGGGAAGCAATCAGCCCCAGCATTTT	CASSRQGSNQPQHF
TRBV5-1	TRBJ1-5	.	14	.	TGCGCCAGCAGCCCCAACGGAGCTAATCAGCCCCAGCATTTT	CASSPNGANQPQHF